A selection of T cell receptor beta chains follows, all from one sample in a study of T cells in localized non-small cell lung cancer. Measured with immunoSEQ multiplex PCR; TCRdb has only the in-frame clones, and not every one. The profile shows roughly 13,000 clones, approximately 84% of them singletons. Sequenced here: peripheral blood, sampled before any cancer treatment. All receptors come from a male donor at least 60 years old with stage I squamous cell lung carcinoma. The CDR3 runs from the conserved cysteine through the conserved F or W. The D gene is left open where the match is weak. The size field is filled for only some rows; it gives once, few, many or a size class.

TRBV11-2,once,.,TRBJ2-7,CASSKGSFYEQYF,TGTGCCAGCAGCAAAGGGTCCTTCTACGAGCAGTACTTC
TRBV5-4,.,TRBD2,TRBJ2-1,CASSIAGGPNNEQFF,TGTGCCAGCAGCATAGCGGGAGGGCCTAACAATGAGCAGTTCTTC
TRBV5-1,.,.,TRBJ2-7,CASSFPRSYEQYF,TGCGCCAGCAGCTTCCCTCGCTCCTACGAGCAGTACTTC
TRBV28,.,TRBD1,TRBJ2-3,CASSLGRGDTQYF,TGTGCCAGCAGTTTGGGCAGGGGGGATACGCAGTATTTT
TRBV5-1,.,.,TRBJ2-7,CASSLFPSSYEQYF,TGCGCCAGCAGCTTATTTCCGTCCTCCTACGAGCAGTACTTC
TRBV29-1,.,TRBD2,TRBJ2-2,CSVVTSGRGNTGELFF,TGCAGCGTTGTTACTAGCGGGAGGGGAAACACCGGGGAGCTGTTTTTT
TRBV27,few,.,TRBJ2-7,CASSTAGWGNEQYF,TGTGCCAGCAGTACAGCGGGTTGGGGCAACGAGCAGTACTTC
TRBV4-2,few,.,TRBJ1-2,CASSQVRYGYTF,TGTGCCAGCAGCCAAGTTCGCTATGGCTACACCTTC
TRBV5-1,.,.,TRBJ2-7,CASYPVAGFQDEQYF,TGCGCCAGCTACCCCGTGGCAGGGTTTCAGGACGAGCAGTACTTC
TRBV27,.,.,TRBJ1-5,CASSLSLAGNQPQHF,TGTGCCAGCAGTTTATCTTTAGCCGGGAATCAGCCCCAGCATTTT
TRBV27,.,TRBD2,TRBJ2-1,CASSFELAREGLYNEQFF,TGTGCCAGCAGTTTTGAGCTTGCGCGGGAGGGGCTCTACAATGAGCAGTTCTTC
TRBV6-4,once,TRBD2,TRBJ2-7,CASSETREATYEQYF,TGTGCCAGCAGTGAGACGCGGGAGGCGACCTACGAGCAGTACTTC
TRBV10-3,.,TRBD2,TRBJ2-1,CASSYSGTSGVYNEQFF,TGTGCCAGCAGTTACAGTGGTACTAGCGGCGTATACAATGAGCAGTTCTTC
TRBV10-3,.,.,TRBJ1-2,CAISESFNLNYGYTF,TGTGCCATCAGTGAGTCGTTTAACCTGAACTATGGCTACACCTTC
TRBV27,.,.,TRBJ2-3,CASSALALADTQYF,TGTGCCAGCAGTGCCTTAGCGTTGGCAGATACGCAGTATTTT